This T cell receptor beta chain was recorded in a study of blood T cells in healthy people across ages. Using a J-beta primer mix together with a sample-barcoded 5' primer, a second PCR was run for roughly 6 to 11 cycles. TCRdb analysed the 5' RACE reads with MiXCR anew, one entry per CDR3 protein. The data show over a million distinct CDR3 sequences, roughly two fifths seen once. This CDR3 contains 15 residues. Germline V lookup: CDR1 SQVTM, CDR2 ANQGSEA. Source material: blood. This receptor was obtained from a young woman in good health. The chain couples TRBV29-1 to TRBJ2-1, with 8 bases aligning to TRBD1. TRBJ2-7 matches the DNA end more closely, so the J call is doubtful. DNA of the CDR3: TGCAGCGTTGGAGGACTCAGGGGGCGTTACAATGAGCAGTACTTC. This sequence encodes CSVGGLRGRYNEQYF.